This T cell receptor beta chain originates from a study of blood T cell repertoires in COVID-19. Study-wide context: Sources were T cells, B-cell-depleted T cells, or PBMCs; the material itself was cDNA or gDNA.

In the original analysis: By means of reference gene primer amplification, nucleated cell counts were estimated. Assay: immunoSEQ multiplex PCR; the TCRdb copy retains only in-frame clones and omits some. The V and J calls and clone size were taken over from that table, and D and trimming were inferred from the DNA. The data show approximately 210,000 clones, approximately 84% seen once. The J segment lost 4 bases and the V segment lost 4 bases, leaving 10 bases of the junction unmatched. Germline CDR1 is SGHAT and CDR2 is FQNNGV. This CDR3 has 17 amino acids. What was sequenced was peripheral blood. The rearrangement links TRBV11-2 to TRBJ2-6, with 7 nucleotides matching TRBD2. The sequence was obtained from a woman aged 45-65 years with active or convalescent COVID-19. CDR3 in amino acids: CASSYRLGGSGANVLTF. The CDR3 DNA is TGTGCCAGCAGCTATAGACTCGGGGGGTCCGGGGCCAACGTCCTGACTTTC.